The clone carrying this T cell receptor (beta chain) showed up just a few times. This specimen comes from a study of patients and donors after allogeneic stem cell transplantation. One entry per CDR3 protein, called by TCRdb with MiXCR from the RT-PCR reads. Of about a million distinct CDR3 sequences listed, about 20% are singletons. This CDR3 has 18 amino acids. V lost 0 bases and J lost 5, with 22 bases in between. CDR1 DFQATT and CDR2 SNEGSKA come from the germline V gene (reference sequence). This sequence joins TRBV20-1 and TRBJ2-2; unclear D gene. Source material: blood, either unsorted or a sorted T cell fraction (not recorded which). This receptor was obtained from a human donor who was either an allogeneic HSCT recipient or a stem cell or donor lymphocyte infusion donor (not recorded which). It is not recorded whose cells these are; they may come from a transplant donor. The CDR3 coding sequence is TGCAGTGCTAGAGATCTGCGTTCCGGACCCCGGCGGACCGGGGAGCTGTTTTTT. Amino acid sequence: CSARDLRSGPRRTGELFF.